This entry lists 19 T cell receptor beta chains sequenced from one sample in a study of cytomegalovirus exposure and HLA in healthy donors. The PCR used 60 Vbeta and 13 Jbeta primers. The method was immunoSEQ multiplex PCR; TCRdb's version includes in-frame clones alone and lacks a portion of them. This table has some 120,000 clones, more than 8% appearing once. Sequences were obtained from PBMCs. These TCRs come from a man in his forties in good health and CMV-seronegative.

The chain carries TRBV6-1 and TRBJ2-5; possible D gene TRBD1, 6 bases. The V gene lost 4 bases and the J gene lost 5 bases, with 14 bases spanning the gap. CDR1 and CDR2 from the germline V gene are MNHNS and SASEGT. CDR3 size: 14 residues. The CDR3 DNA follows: TGTGCCAGCAGTGGTCAACAGGGAATGGAGACCCAGTACTTC. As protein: CASSGQQGMETQYF.

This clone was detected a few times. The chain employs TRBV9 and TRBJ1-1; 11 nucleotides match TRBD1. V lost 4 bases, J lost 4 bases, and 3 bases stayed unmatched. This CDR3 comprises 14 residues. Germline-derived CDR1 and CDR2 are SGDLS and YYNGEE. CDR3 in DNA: TGTGCCAGCAGCCCGGGACAGGGGGGCACTGAAGCTTTCTTT. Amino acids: CASSPGQGGTEAFF. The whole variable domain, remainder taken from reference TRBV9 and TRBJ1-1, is DSGVTQTPKHLITATGQRVTLRCSPRSGDLSVYWYQQSLDQGLQFLIQYYNGEERAKGNILERFSAQQFPDLHSELNLSSLELGDSALYFCASSPGQGGTEAFFGQGTRLTVV.

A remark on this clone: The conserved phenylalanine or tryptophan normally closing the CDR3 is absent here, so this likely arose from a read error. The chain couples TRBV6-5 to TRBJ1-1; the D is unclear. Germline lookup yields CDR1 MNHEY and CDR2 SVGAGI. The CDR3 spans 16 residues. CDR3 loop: CASSYGLIFDDTEAFV. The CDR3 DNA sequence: TGTGCAAGCAGTTACGGACTTATATTCGATGACACTGAAGCTTTCGTT.

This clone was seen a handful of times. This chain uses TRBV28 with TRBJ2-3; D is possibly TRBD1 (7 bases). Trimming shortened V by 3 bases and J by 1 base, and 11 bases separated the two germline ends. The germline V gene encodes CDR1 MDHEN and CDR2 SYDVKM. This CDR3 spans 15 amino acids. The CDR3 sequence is CASSLQGGGTDTQYF. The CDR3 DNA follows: TGTGCCAGCAGTTTGCAGGGGGGAGGCACAGATACGCAGTATTTT.

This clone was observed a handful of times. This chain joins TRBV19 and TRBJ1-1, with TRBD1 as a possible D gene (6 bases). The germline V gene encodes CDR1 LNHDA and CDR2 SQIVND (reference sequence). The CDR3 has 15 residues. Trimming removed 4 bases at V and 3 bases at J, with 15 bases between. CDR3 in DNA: TGTGCCAGTAGTACGAATCAGGGGTGGGACACTGAAGCTTTCTTT. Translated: CASSTNQGWDTEAFF. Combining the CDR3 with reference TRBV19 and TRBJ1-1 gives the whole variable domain DGGITQSPKYLFRKEGQNVTLSCEQNLNHDAMYWYRQDPGQGLRLIYYSQIVNDFQKGDIAEGYSVSREKKESFPLTVTSAQKNPTAFYLCASSTNQGWDTEAFFGQGTRLTVV.

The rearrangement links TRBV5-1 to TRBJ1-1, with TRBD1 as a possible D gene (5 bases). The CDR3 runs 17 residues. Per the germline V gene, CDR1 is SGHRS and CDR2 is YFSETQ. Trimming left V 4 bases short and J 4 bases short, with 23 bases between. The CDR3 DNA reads TGCGCCAGCAGCCCGATTCGGGACTTGGGAACGGGCACTGAAGCTTTCTTT. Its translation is CASSPIRDLGTGTEAFF.

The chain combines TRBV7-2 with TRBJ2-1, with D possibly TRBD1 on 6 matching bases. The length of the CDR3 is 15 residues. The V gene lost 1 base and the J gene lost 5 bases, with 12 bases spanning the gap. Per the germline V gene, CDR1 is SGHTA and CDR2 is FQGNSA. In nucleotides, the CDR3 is TGTGCCAGCAGCTTAGGGTACAGGGAAAACAATGAGCAGTTCTTC. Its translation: CASSLGYRENNEQFF.

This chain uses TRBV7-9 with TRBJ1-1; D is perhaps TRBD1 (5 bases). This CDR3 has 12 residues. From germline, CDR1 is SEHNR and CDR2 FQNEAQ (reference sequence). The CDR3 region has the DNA TGTGGGGCGACAGAGATGAACACTGAAGCTTTCTTT. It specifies CGATEMNTEAFF.

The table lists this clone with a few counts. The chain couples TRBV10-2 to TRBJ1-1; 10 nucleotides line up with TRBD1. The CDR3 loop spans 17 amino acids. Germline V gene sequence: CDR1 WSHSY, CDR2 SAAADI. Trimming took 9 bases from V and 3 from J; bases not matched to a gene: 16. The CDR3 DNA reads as TGCGCCAGTACATGGGACTCCGACAGGGGGCTAGACACTGAAGCTTTCTTT. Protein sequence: CASTWDSDRGLDTEAFF.

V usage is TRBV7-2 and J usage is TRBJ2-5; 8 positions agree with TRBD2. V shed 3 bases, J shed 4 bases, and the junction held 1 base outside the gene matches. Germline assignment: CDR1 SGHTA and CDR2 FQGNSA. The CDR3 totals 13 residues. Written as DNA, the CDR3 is TGTGCCAGCAGCTTGGGACTAGTAGAGACCCAGTACTTC. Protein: CASSLGLVETQYF.

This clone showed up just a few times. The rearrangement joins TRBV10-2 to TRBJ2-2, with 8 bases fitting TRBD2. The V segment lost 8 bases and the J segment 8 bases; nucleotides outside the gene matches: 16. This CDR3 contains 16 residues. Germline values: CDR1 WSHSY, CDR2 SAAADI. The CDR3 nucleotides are TGCGCCAGCGTAGTAGCGGGGCCGGGTATCGCAGGGGAGCTGTTTTTT. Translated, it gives CASVVAGPGIAGELFF.

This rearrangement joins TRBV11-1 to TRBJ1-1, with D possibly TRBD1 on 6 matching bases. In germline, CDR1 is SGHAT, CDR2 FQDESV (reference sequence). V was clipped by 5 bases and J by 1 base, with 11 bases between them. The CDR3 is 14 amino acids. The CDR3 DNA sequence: TGTGCCAGCAGCCCAGGGGTACGGAACACTGAAGCTTTCTTT. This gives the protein CASSPGVRNTEAFF.

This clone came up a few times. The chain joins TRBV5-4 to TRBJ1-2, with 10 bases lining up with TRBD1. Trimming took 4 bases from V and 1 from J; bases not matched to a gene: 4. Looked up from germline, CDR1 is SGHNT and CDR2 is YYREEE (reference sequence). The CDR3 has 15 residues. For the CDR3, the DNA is TGTGCCAGCAGCCGAGGGACAGGGGATAACTATGGCTACACCTTC. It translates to CASSRGTGDNYGYTF.

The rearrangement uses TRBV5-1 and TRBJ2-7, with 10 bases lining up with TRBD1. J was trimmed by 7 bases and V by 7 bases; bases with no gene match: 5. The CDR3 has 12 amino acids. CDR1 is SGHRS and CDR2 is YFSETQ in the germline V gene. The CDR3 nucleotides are TGCGCCAGCCGACAGGGGGCGGGTGAGCAGTACTTC. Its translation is CASRQGAGEQYF.

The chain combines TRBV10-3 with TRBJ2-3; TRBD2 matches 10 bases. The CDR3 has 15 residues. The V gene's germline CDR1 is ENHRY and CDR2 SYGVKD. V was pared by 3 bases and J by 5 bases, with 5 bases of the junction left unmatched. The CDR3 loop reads CAISEQAGGGDTQYF. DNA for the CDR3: TGTGCCATCAGTGAACAAGCGGGGGGGGGAGATACGCAGTATTTT.

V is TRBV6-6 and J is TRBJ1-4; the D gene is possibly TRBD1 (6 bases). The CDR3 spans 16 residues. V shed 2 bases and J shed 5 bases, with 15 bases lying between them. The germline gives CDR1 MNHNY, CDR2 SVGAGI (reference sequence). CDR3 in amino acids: CASSYAPGTLNEKLFF. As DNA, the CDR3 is TGTGCCAGCAGTTACGCGCCCGGGACATTAAATGAAAAACTGTTTTTT.

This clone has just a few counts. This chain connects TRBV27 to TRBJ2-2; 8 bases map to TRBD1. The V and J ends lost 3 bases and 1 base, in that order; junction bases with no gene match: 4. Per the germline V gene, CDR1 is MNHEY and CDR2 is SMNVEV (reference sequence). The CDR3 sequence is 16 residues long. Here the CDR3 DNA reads TGTGCCAGCAGTTTCATGGACAGGGTGAACACCGGGGAGCTGTTTTTT. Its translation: CASSFMDRVNTGELFF.

The CDR3 reads CASSPGGRNTGELFF. The CDR3 DNA follows: TGCGCCAGCAGCCCGGGGGGTCGGAACACCGGGGAGCTGTTTTTT. The chain carries TRBV5-1 and TRBJ2-2; 7 nucleotides align to TRBD2. Germline CDR1 and CDR2: SGHRS and YFSETQ. The CDR3 covers 15 residues. The V gene end was trimmed by 4 bases and the J gene end by 1 base; junction bases not matched to a gene: 4.

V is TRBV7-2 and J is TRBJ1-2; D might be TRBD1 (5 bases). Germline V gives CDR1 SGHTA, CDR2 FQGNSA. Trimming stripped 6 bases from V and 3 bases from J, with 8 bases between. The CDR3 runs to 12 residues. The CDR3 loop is CASRGHDYGYTF. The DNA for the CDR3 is TGTGCCAGCAGGGGGCATGACTATGGCTACACCTTC.